The 20 T cell receptor beta chains presented below share a single source sample, sequenced in a study of CD8 T cells in Susac syndrome. Roughly 0.45 to 1 ug RNA was reverse transcribed with random hexamers. TCRdb itself ran the immunoSEQ multiplex PCR reads through MiXCR, one entry per CDR3 protein. This table has some 450,000 distinct CDR3 sequences, around 85% appearing once. Sequenced material: CD8+ T cells from PBMCs. These receptors all come from a human donor with multiple sclerosis.

This chain links TRBV7-9 with TRBJ2-7; tentative D call: TRBD2 (6 bases). The CDR3 is 14 residues long. The germline gives CDR1 SEHNR, CDR2 FQNEAQ (reference sequence). V lost 3 bases to trimming and J lost 3 bases, with 12 bases between them. In nucleotides, the CDR3 is TGTGCCAGCAGCTTGGTTTCCGGGGGCTACGAGCAGTACTTC. Amino acids: CASSLVSGGYEQYF.

The rearrangement joins TRBV12-3 or TRBV12-4 to TRBJ1-1; D call uncertain. The CDR3 has 18 residues. Trimming pared 2 bases from V and 0 bases from J, leaving 19 bases between. The CDR3 bases are TGTGCCAGCAGTTTATACGCCTTGTTCGCCGAAATGAACACTGAAGCTTTCTTT. Protein product: CASSLYALFAEMNTEAFF.

The gene calls are TRBV20-1 and TRBJ1-1, with TRBD1 matching over 9 bases. Germline-derived CDR1 and CDR2 are DFQATT and SNEGSKA (reference sequence). This CDR3 has 16 residues. After removal of 1 base from V and 5 bases from J, the junction contained 11 bases not matched to a gene. CDR3 bases: TGCAGTGCTAGAGGAGATGCCGGGGGGACAGGGACTGAAGCTTTCTTT. It specifies CSARGDAGGTGTEAFF.

In nucleotides, the CDR3 is TGTGCCAGCAGCGTGGGACAGGGGGCTTTGATACAGCAGTTCTTC. Amino acids: CASSVGQGALIQQFF. The V gene is TRBV9, the J gene TRBJ2-1, with 12 bases matching TRBD1. CDR1 and CDR2 from the germline V gene are SGDLS and YYNGEE. Trimming removed 2 bases from V and 11 bases from J; junction bases left unmatched: 8. The CDR3 loop spans 15 amino acids.

The rearrangement joins TRBV30 to TRBJ2-7; tentatively, D is TRBD1 (6 bases). Trimming removed 1 base at V and 5 bases at J, with 12 bases between. Germline CDR1 reads GTSNPN; CDR2 reads SVGIG (reference sequence). The length of the CDR3 is 13 residues. The CDR3 region has the DNA TGTGCCTGGAGTGAGACAGGTTTCCACGAGCAGTACTTC. Amino acids: CAWSETGFHEQYF.

This clonotype was counted between two and nine times. The chain employs TRBV28 and TRBJ2-3, with 10 bases matching TRBD1. The germline gives CDR1 MDHEN, CDR2 SYDVKM. This CDR3 is 15 amino acids long. Germline trimming cut 3 bases from V and 1 base from J; bases unmatched to any gene: 1. This CDR3 is CASSFGQGGTDTQYF. CDR3 nucleotides: TGTGCCAGCAGTTTTGGACAGGGGGGCACAGATACGCAGTATTTT.

The rearrangement uses TRBV5-1 and TRBJ2-1; no reliable D call. The CDR3 extends over 14 amino acids. Trimming removed 2 bases from V and 3 bases from J, with 9 bases in between. Germline CDR1 SGHRS, CDR2 YFSETQ. The CDR3 nucleotides read TGCGCCAGCAGCTTCTTCAACGTCTACAATGAGCAGTTCTTC. Protein product: CASSFFNVYNEQFF.

V is TRBV5-1 and J is TRBJ2-7; 10 positions match TRBD1. The CDR3 covers 16 residues. Germline loops: CDR1 SGHRS, CDR2 YFSETQ. V lost 2 bases and J lost 3; bases outside the gene matches: 8. CDR3 sequence reads: CASSFSPGQGFYEQYF. The CDR3, as DNA: TGCGCCAGCAGCTTTAGCCCGGGACAGGGGTTCTACGAGCAGTACTTC.

The chain joins TRBV7-9 to TRBJ2-5; 10 positions agree with TRBD2. Germline loops: CDR1 SEHNR, CDR2 FQNEAQ (reference sequence). This CDR3 comprises 15 residues. V dropped 4 bases and J dropped 1; count of bases not matched to a gene: 3. In nucleotides, the CDR3 is TGTGCCAGCAGCTCTCTAGCGGGGGTCCAAGAGACCCAGTACTTC. It yields the protein CASSSLAGVQETQYF. Filled out from reference TRBV7-9 and TRBJ2-5, the complete variable domain reads DTGVSQNPRHKITKRGQNVTFRCDPISEHNRLYWYRQTLGQGPEFLTYFQNEAQLEKSRLLSDRFSAERPKGSFSTLEIQRTEQGDSAMYLCASSSLAGVQETQYFGPGTRLLVL.

The chain employs TRBV19 and TRBJ1-1; 10 nucleotides match TRBD1. V gave up 5 bases and J gave up 7 bases; unmatched junction bases: 4. The CDR3 has 13 amino acids. Germline CDR1 reads LNHDA; CDR2 reads SQIVND (reference sequence). The CDR3 region has the DNA TGTGCCAGTAGTTTGGGACAGGGGTTTGAAGCTTTCTTT. It is translated as CASSLGQGFEAFF.

The CDR3 nucleotides read TGTGCCAGTAGTATAGTCGAGGGGACCACCTACGAGCAGTACTTC. This codes for CASSIVEGTTYEQYF. The chain links TRBV19 to TRBJ2-7, with D perhaps matching TRBD1 or TRBD2 (5 bases each). Trimming took 1 base from V and 2 from J, leaving 12 bases between them. Germline CDR1 reads LNHDA; CDR2 reads SQIVND (reference sequence). The CDR3 runs to 15 residues.

V is TRBV29-1 and J is TRBJ2-4, with D unresolved. Per the germline V gene, CDR1 is SQVTM and CDR2 is ANQGSEA. The CDR3 consists of 12 residues. V dropped 1 base and J dropped 5 bases, with 6 bases sitting between them. The CDR3 loop is CSVEGNENIQYF. The DNA for the CDR3 is TGCAGCGTTGAAGGGAACGAAAACATTCAGTACTTC.

This clonotype occurred a few times. For the CDR3, the DNA is TGCGCCAGCAGCAAGGATGCAGGGGCCTACGAGCAGTACTTC. It is translated as CASSKDAGAYEQYF. J is TRBJ2-7 and V is TRBV5-1; D may be TRBD1 (6 bases). Trimming stripped 4 bases from V and 2 bases from J, with 13 bases between. CDR3 length equals 14 residues. Germline CDR1 reads SGHRS; CDR2 reads YFSETQ.

This clonotype was seen just once. The rearrangement uses TRBV7-9 and TRBJ2-3; 9 positions match TRBD2. The germline gives CDR1 SEHNR, CDR2 FQNEAQ (reference sequence). Trimming cost V 4 bases and J 8 bases; bases outside gene matches: 16. The CDR3 runs to 17 residues. The CDR3 bases are TGTGCCAGCAGCTATCCGGAAGGGGGACTAGCAAAGGGTACGCAGTATTTT. Its protein is CASSYPEGGLAKGTQYF.

The chain is built from TRBV3-1 and TRBJ2-5; unclear D gene. Germline CDR1 is LGHDT and CDR2 is YNNKEL (reference sequence). Trimming removed 2 bases from V and 3 bases from J, with 10 bases in between. The CDR3 runs to 14 residues. In DNA, the CDR3 is TGTGCCAGCAGCCAACCTTCTGTAGAAGAGACCCAGTACTTC. It specifies CASSQPSVEETQYF.

The chain couples TRBV5-1 to TRBJ2-1, with no clear D. V lost 4 bases and J 8 bases, leaving 7 bases between the germline ends. Germline CDR1 is SGHRS and CDR2 is YFSETQ. The CDR3 covers 11 residues. In nucleotides, the CDR3 is TGCGCCAGCAGCCTGATGGATGAGCAGTTCTTC. Translated: CASSLMDEQFF. The full variable domain, with the rest looked up from reference TRBV5-1 and TRBJ2-1, is KAGVTQTPRYLIKTRGQQVTLSCSPISGHRSVSWYQQTPGQGLQFLFEYFSETQRNKGNFPGRFSGRQFSNSRSEMNVSTLELGDSALYLCASSLMDEQFFGPGTRLTVL.

Here the CDR3 reads CASQETGSYEQYF. The CDR3 bases are TGTGCCAGCCAAGAAACAGGGTCCTACGAGCAGTACTTC. The chain links TRBV19 to TRBJ2-7; tentatively, D is TRBD1 (6 bases). V shed 9 bases and J shed 1 base, with 13 bases lying between them. There are 13 residues in the CDR3. Germline values: CDR1 LNHDA, CDR2 SQIVND (reference sequence).

This chain links TRBV7-8 with TRBJ1-1; D is possibly TRBD1 (6 bases). In germline, CDR1 is SGHVS, CDR2 FQNEAQ. This CDR3 is built from 14 residues. The V end was cut by 5 bases, the J end by 3 bases, with 13 bases between. The CDR3 region has the DNA TGTGCCAGCAGCCTCCGGGACATTGACACTGAAGCTTTCTTT. Encoded protein: CASSLRDIDTEAFF.

The chain is built from TRBV4-2 and TRBJ2-7; D assignment may be TRBD1 or TRBD2 (5 bases each). Trimming cost V 0 bases and J 2 bases, with 17 bases left between them. The CDR3 consists of 17 residues. Germline CDR1 LGHNA, CDR2 YNFKEQ. This chain's CDR3 is CASSQDMDPEGTYEQYF. The CDR3 bases are TGTGCCAGCAGCCAAGATATGGACCCCGAGGGGACCTACGAGCAGTACTTC.

This chain links TRBV5-1 with TRBJ1-2, with D perhaps TRBD1 (6 bases). Trimming shortened V by 0 bases and J by 2 bases, and 11 bases separated the two germline ends. The CDR3 is 15 residues long. CDR1 is SGHRS, CDR2 YFSETQ, per germline. The CDR3 reads CASSLDYRDNYGYTF. Written as DNA, the CDR3 is TGCGCCAGCAGCTTGGATTACAGGGACAACTATGGCTACACCTTC.